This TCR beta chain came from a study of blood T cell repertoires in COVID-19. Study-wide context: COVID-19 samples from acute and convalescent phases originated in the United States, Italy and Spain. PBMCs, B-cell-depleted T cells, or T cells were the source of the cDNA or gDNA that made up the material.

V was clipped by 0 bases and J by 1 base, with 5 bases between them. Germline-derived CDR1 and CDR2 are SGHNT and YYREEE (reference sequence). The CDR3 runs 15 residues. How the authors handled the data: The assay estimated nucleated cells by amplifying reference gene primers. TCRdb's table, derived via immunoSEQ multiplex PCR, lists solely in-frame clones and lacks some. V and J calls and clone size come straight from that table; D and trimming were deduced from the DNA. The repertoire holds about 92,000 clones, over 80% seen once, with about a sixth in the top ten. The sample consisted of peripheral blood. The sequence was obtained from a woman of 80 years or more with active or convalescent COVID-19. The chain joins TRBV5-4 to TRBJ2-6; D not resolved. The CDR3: CASSLAYSGANVLTF. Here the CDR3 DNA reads TGTGCCAGCAGCTTGGCGTATTCTGGGGCCAACGTCCTGACTTTC. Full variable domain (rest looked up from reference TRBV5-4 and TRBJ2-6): ETGVTQSPTHLIKTRGQQVTLRCSSQSGHNTVSWYQQALGQGPQFIFQYYREEENGRGNFPPRFSGLQFPNYSSELNVNALELDDSALYLCASSLAYSGANVLTFGAGSRLTVL.